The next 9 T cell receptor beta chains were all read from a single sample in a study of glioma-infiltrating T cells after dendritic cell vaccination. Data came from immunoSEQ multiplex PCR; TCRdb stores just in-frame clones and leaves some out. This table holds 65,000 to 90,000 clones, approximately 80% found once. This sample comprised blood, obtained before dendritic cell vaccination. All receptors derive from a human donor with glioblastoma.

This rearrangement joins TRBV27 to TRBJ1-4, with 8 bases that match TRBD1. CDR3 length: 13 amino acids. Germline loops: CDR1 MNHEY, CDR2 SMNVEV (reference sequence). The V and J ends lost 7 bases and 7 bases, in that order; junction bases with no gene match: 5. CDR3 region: CASNRGVGEKLFF. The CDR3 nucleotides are TGTGCCAGCAACAGGGGGGTAGGTGAAAAACTGTTTTTT.

CDR3 loop: CATLTGRNYGYTF. CDR3 nucleotides: TGTGCCACCTTGACAGGGAGGAACTATGGCTACACCTTC. The V and J genes are TRBV2 and TRBJ1-2, with TRBD1 matching 7 bases. CDR1 is SNHLY, CDR2 FYNNEI, per germline. This CDR3 has 13 amino acids. J was trimmed by 2 bases and V by 10 bases; bases with no gene match: 7.

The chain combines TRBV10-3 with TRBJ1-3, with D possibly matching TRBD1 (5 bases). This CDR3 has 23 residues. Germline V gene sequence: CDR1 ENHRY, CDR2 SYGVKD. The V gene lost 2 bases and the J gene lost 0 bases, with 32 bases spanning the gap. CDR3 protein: CAISETEEIDGGLEAASGNTIYF. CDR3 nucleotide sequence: TGTGCCATCAGTGAGACAGAAGAGATTGATGGGGGACTGGAAGCGGCCTCTGGAAACACCATATATTTT.

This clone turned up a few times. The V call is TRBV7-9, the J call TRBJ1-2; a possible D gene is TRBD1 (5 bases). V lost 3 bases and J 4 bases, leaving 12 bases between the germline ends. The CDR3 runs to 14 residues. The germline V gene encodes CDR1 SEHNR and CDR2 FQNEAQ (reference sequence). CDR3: CASSFEQVSYGYTF. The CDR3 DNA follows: TGTGCCAGCAGCTTTGAACAGGTCTCCTATGGCTACACCTTC.

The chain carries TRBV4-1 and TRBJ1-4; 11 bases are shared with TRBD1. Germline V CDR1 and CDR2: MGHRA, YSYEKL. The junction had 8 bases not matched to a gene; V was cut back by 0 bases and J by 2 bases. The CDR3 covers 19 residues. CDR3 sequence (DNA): TGCGCCAGCAGCCAAGATACCGGACAGGGGGCTTACACTAATGAAAAACTGTTTTTT. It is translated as CASSQDTGQGAYTNEKLFF.

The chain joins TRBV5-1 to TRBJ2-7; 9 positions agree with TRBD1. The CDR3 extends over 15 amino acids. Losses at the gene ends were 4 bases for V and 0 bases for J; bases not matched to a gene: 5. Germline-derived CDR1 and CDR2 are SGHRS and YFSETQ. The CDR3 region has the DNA TGCGCCAGCAGCCCGGGGACAGGGAACTCCTACGAGCAGTACGTC. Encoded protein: CASSPGTGNSYEQYV.

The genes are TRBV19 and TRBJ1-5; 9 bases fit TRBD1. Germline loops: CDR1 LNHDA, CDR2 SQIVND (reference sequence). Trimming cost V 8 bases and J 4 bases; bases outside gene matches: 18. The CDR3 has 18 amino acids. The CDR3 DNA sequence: TGTGCCAGTCAAAGAGGGGGACAGGGAAAAGGGGAGAATCAGCCCCAGCATTTT. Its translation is CASQRGGQGKGENQPQHF.

CDR3 sequence: CASSETGGTSYEQYF. The DNA for the CDR3 is TGTGCCAGCAGTGAGACAGGGGGAACATCCTACGAGCAGTACTTC. The chain recombines TRBV6-4 with TRBJ2-5, with 9 bases matching TRBD1. The J call may be incorrect, as the DNA end agrees better with TRBJ2-7. CDR1 MRHNA and CDR2 SNTAGT come from the germline V gene. The length of the CDR3 is 15 residues.

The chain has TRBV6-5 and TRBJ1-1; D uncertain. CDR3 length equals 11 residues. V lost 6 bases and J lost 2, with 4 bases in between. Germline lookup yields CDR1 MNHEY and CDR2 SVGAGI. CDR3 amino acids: CASRSNTEAFF. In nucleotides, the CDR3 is TGTGCCAGCAGATCTAACACTGAAGCTTTCTTT.